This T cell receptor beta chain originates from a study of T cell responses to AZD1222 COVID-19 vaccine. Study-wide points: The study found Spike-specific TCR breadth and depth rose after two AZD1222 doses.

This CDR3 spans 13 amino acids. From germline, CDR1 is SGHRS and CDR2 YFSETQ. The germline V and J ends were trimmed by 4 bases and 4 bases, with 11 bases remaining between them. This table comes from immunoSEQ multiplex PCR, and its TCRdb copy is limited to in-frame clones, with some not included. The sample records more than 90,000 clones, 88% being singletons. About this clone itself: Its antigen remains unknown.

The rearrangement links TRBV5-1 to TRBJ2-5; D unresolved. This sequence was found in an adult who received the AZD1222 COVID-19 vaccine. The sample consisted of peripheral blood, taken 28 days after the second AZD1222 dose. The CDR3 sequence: CASSKTPGETQYF. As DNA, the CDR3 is TGCGCCAGCAGCAAAACCCCGGGAGAGACCCAGTACTTC.